This is a list of T cell receptor beta chains from one sample in a study of blood T cell repertoires in COVID-19. Generated by immunoSEQ multiplex PCR, the TCRdb table keeps only in-frame clones and is missing some. The sample holds some 150,000 clones, around 85% seen once. The material sequenced was peripheral blood. The receptors were gathered from a man between 65 and 79 years old with acute or convalescent COVID-19. The conserved cysteine and the conserved F or W are not part of the CDR3 here. A D gene is named only where the DNA matches it firmly.

TRBV7-9	NA	TRBJ2-4	ASSSDSRVKY
TRBV6-1	TRBD1	TRBJ1-1	ASSKQGAGSEAF
TRBV28	NA	TRBJ1-5	ANPLPGGGNQPQH
TRBV6-5	NA	TRBJ1-2	ASSYSSPGEGYGYT
TRBV6-6	NA	TRBJ1-3	ASSSPRRGAGNTIY
TRBV10-1	TRBD2	TRBJ2-2	ASSSGLAGGRKVSGELF
TRBV7-2	NA	TRBJ1-3	ASSLDGGGSGNTIY
TRBV7-6	TRBD2	TRBJ2-1	ASSVLAGSYNEQF
TRBV19	TRBD1	TRBJ1-1	ASSIRQGRSVTTEAF
TRBV27	NA	TRBJ1-3	ASSLREGDTIY
TRBV11-2	TRBD2	TRBJ2-2	ASSSGGSGLNTGELF
TRBV28	TRBD1	TRBJ1-5	ASSTSDRGNQPQH
TRBV27	NA	TRBJ2-7	ASTSHRGEQY
TRBV21-1	NA	TRBJ1-1	ASSTSDRGPAQAF
TRBV7-2	TRBD1	TRBJ1-6	ASSLTDRSNSPLH
TRBV11-2	TRBD2	TRBJ2-3	ASSSPSGAPVDTQY
TRBV7-2	TRBD1	TRBJ2-2	ASSPDRATGELF
TRBV11-1	NA	TRBJ2-1	ASSFQGGSNEQF
TRBV30	TRBD1	TRBJ1-2	AWSVSAGGGYT
TRBV29-1	NA	TRBJ1-1	SVGGAF
TRBV27	TRBD2	TRBJ2-2	ASSPGLAGAGELF
TRBV11-2	NA	TRBJ1-1	ASSLGAGYTEAF